Shown below are 17 T cell receptor beta chains from a single sample sequenced in a study of blood T cell repertoires in COVID-19. Sequencing used immunoSEQ multiplex PCR; TCRdb keeps in-frame clones, though not all of them. Of 190,000 or so clones listed, around 80% are singletons. Source material: peripheral blood. The receptors shown here come from a woman of 80 years or more with active or convalescent COVID-19.

The count of this clone is one. The gene calls are TRBV10-2 and TRBJ1-3; D is unclear. Germline CDR1 WSHSY, CDR2 SAAADI. The CDR3 runs to 15 residues. V lost 4 bases to trimming and J lost 0 bases, with 10 bases between them. The CDR3 DNA is TGCGCCAGCAGTGTGAGAGAGCCCTCTGGAAACACCATATATTTT. Translating it yields CASSVREPSGNTIYF.

The V call is TRBV5-4, the J call TRBJ2-5; TRBD2 matches 8 bases. The ends lost 7 bases at V and 5 bases at J; junction bases unmatched: 10. The CDR3 length is 14 residues. CDR1 is SGHNT, CDR2 YYREEE, per germline (reference sequence). The CDR3 protein is CASWVGGASETQYF. CDR3 in DNA: TGTGCCAGCTGGGTCGGGGGGGCTTCGGAGACCCAGTACTTC.

The chain has TRBV5-1 and TRBJ2-7; no firm D call. The CDR3 is 14 amino acids. Germline V gene lookup returns CDR1 SGHRS and CDR2 YFSETQ. V shed 2 bases and J shed 7 bases, with 16 bases lying between them. The CDR3, as DNA: TGCGCCAGCAGCTTTGATATCGGTTTGAGGGAGCAGTACTTC. Its translation is CASSFDIGLREQYF. The complete variable domain, with remaining parts taken from reference TRBV5-1 and TRBJ2-7, reads KAGVTQTPRYLIKTRGQQVTLSCSPISGHRSVSWYQQTPGQGLQFLFEYFSETQRNKGNFPGRFSGRQFSNSRSEMNVSTLELGDSALYLCASSFDIGLREQYFGPGTRLTVT.

The chain is built from TRBV12-3 or TRBV12-4 and TRBJ1-5; no reliable D call. The V end was cut by 5 bases, the J end by 0 bases, with 5 bases between. CDR3 length: 13 residues. The CDR3 loop reads CASSLNSNQPQHF. Here the CDR3 DNA reads TGTGCCAGCAGTCTTAATAGCAATCAGCCCCAGCATTTT.

Only one count was recorded for this clone. The chain combines TRBV7-6 with TRBJ2-3, with 7 bases aligning to TRBD1. Germline-derived CDR1 and CDR2 are SGHVS and FNYEAQ. The V and J ends lost 5 bases and 3 bases, in that order; junction bases with no gene match: 11. CDR3 size: 16 residues. This chain's CDR3 is CASSPSPGQFTDTQYF. In DNA form, the CDR3 reads TGTGCCAGCAGCCCTTCGCCGGGACAGTTTACAGATACGCAGTATTTT.

The V and J genes are TRBV5-1 and TRBJ1-3, with D uncertain. The CDR3 sequence is 17 residues long. The germline CDR1 and CDR2 sequences are SGHRS and YFSETQ. The ends were cut back, 0 bases at V and 3 bases at J, with 16 bases in the middle. The chain's CDR3 is CASSLVSPPLGGNTIYF. The CDR3 nucleotides read TGCGCCAGCAGCTTGGTGAGCCCCCCTCTAGGTGGAAACACCATATATTTT.

The chain joins TRBV25-1 to TRBJ2-2, with D possibly being TRBD2 (6 bases). This CDR3 is 16 amino acids long. The ends were cut back, 6 bases at V and 0 bases at J, with 14 bases in the middle. Germline CDR1 and CDR2: MGHDK and SYGVNS. The CDR3, as DNA: TGTGCCAGCAGCACTCGGGACTCGGCGAACACCGGGGAGCTGTTTTTT. It yields the protein CASSTRDSANTGELFF.

This sequence joins TRBV6-1 and TRBJ1-4; a possible D gene is TRBD1 (5 bases). Trimming cost V 0 bases and J 7 bases, with 24 bases left between them. The CDR3 is made up of 19 amino acids. From germline, CDR1 is MNHNS and CDR2 SASEGT. The CDR3 nucleotides are TGTGCCAGCAGTGAAGCGCTTCGGGGGGTGGCCTTTGATGGTGAAAAACTGTTTTTT. This codes for CASSEALRGVAFDGEKLFF.

The chain is built from TRBV24-1 and TRBJ2-1, with 7 bases lining up with TRBD1. The CDR3 runs to 17 residues. The germline gives CDR1 KGHDR, CDR2 SFDVKD. Trimming removed 2 bases from V and 8 bases from J; junction bases left unmatched: 14. CDR3 amino acids: CATSDSTGTVDPDEQFF. CDR3 in DNA: TGTGCCACCAGTGATTCCACCGGGACAGTAGACCCCGATGAGCAGTTCTTC.

The chain carries TRBV4-3 and TRBJ2-5; D ambiguous. CDR3 size: 13 residues. Looked up from germline, CDR1 is LGHNA and CDR2 is YSLEER. Trimming took 3 bases from V and 3 from J, leaving 8 bases between them. CDR3 region: CASSQERKETQYF. DNA for the CDR3: TGCGCCAGCAGCCAGGAGAGAAAAGAGACCCAGTACTTC.

A few counts support this clone. V and J are TRBV28 and TRBJ1-2; D gene unclear. Germline V CDR1 and CDR2: MDHEN, SYDVKM. The CDR3 is 13 amino acids. V was clipped by 6 bases and J by 7 bases, with 15 bases between them. The CDR3 loop is CASREGGWVGYTF. In DNA, the CDR3 is TGTGCCAGCAGGGAAGGAGGTTGGGTTGGCTACACCTTC.

The chain is built from TRBV15 and TRBJ2-4; no firm D call. The ends were cut back, 0 bases at V and 7 bases at J, with 13 bases in the middle. CDR1 and CDR2 from the germline V gene are LNHNV and YYDKDF (reference sequence). The CDR3 is 15 residues long. CDR3 residues: CATSRDGGVKNIQYF. In DNA form, the CDR3 reads TGTGCCACCAGCAGAGACGGTGGAGTGAAGAACATTCAGTACTTC.

The chain links TRBV19 to TRBJ1-5, with a weak D call TRBD1 (6 bases). Trimming took off 6 bases at V and 1 base at J, with 7 bases between the two ends. This CDR3 is 13 amino acids long. Germline V gene data show CDR1 as LNHDA and CDR2 as SQIVND (reference sequence). The chain's CDR3 is CASRQGSNQPQHF. The CDR3 nucleotides read TGTGCCAGTAGACAGGGAAGCAATCAGCCCCAGCATTTT. The whole variable domain, filled in from reference TRBV19 and TRBJ1-5, reads DGGITQSPKYLFRKEGQNVTLSCEQNLNHDAMYWYRQDPGQGLRLIYYSQIVNDFQKGDIAEGYSVSREKKESFPLTVTSAQKNPTAFYLCASRQGSNQPQHFGDGTRLSIL.

A single count supports this clone. The genes are TRBV3-1 (or the pseudogene TRBV3-2) and TRBJ2-7; D call uncertain. V lost 4 bases and J lost 2, with 6 bases in between. From germline, CDR1 is LGHDT and CDR2 YNNKEL (reference sequence). There are 12 residues in the CDR3. The CDR3 DNA is TGTGCCAGCAGCCTCAGGACCTACGAGCAGTACTTC. Translation gives CASSLRTYEQYF.

The chain employs TRBV4-2 and TRBJ1-6, with TRBD1 matching over 8 bases. V lost 3 bases to trimming and J lost 10 bases; unmatched junction nucleotides: 11. Looked up from germline, CDR1 is LGHNA and CDR2 is YNFKEQ. The CDR3 sequence is 16 residues long. CDR3 amino acids: CASSQDWTGIRSPLHF. CDR3 sequence (DNA): TGTGCCAGCAGCCAGGACTGGACAGGGATTAGGTCACCCCTCCACTTT.

The chain combines TRBV12-3 or TRBV12-4 with TRBJ2-7; possibly TRBD1 for D (6 bases). Trimming pared 5 bases from V and 9 bases from J, leaving 17 bases between. This CDR3 comprises 13 residues. DNA for the CDR3: TGTGCCAGCAGTCCCCATTCGTTGGGGGCGCAGTACTTC. Encoded protein: CASSPHSLGAQYF.

This clone showed up just once. The chain uses TRBV7-3 and TRBJ2-3, with D possibly TRBD1 on 5 matching bases. V lost 1 base to trimming and J lost 2 bases, with 7 bases between them. The V gene's germline CDR1 is SGHTA and CDR2 FQGTGA. The CDR3 extends over 14 amino acids. The CDR3 DNA is TGTGCCAGCAGCTTAATGGACATCACAGATACGCAGTATTTT. This codes for CASSLMDITDTQYF.